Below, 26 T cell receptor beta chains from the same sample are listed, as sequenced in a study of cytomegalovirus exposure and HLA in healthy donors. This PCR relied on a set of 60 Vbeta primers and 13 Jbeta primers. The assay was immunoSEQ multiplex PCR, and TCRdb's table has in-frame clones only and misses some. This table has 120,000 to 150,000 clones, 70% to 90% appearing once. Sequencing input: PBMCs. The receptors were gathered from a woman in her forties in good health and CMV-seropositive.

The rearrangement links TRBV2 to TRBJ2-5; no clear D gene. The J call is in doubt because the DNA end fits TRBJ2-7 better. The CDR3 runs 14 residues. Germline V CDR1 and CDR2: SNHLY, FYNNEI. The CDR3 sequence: CASSTPLPGDEQYF. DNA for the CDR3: TGTGCCAGTTCGACCCCGCTGCCTGGAGACGAGCAGTACTTC.

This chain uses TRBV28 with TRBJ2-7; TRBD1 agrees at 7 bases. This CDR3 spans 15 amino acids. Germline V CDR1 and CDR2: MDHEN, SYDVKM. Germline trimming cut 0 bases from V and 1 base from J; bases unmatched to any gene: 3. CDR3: CASSLWGQQSYEQYF. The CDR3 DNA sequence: TGTGCCAGCAGTTTATGGGGACAGCAATCCTACGAGCAGTACTTC.

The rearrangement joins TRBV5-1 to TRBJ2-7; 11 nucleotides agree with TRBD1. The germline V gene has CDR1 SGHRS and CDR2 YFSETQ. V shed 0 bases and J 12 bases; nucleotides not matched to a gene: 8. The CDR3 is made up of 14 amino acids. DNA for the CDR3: TGCGCCAGCAGCTTGGGGGAGGGACAGGGGGTTACGTACTTC. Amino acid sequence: CASSLGEGQGVTYF.

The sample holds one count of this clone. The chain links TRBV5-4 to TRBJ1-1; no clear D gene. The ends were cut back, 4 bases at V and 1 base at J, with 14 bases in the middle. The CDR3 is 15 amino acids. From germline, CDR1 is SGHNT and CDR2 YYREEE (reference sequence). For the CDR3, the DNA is TGTGCCAGCAGCCCGCAACGCGCGGCGAACACTGAAGCTTTCTTT. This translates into CASSPQRAANTEAFF.

CDR3 residues: CASSRTSGRGAYEQYF. In DNA form, the CDR3 reads TGTGCCAGCAGTCGGACTAGCGGGAGGGGGGCCTACGAGCAGTACTTC. The V gene is TRBV27, the J gene TRBJ2-7; 15 bases are a match to TRBD2. V trimming: 5 bases; J trimming: 2 bases; junction bases outside the gene matches: 4. Germline V gene sequence: CDR1 MNHEY, CDR2 SMNVEV (reference sequence). The CDR3 consists of 16 residues.

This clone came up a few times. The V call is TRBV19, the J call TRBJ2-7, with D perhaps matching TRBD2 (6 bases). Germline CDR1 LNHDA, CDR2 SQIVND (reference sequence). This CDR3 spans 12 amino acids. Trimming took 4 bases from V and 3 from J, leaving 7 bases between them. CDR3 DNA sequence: TGTGCCAGTAGTAAGGGAGGCTACGAGCAGTACTTC. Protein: CASSKGGYEQYF. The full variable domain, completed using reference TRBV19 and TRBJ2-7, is DGGITQSPKYLFRKEGQNVTLSCEQNLNHDAMYWYRQDPGQGLRLIYYSQIVNDFQKGDIAEGYSVSREKKESFPLTVTSAQKNPTAFYLCASSKGGYEQYFGPGTRLTVT.

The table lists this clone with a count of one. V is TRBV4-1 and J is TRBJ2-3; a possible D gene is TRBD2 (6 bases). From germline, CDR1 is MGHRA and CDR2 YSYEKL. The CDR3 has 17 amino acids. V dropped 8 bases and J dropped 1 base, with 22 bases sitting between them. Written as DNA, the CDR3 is TGCGCCAGCCAACGCCCCCTGGGACTCGCTTGCACAGATACGCAGTATTTT. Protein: CASQRPLGLACTDTQYF.

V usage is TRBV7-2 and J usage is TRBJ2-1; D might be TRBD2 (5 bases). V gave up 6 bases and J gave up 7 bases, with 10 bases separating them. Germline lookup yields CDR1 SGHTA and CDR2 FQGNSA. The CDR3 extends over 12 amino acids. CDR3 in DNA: TGTGCCAGCAGTTTACGGGAAAATGAGCAGTTCTTC. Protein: CASSLRENEQFF.

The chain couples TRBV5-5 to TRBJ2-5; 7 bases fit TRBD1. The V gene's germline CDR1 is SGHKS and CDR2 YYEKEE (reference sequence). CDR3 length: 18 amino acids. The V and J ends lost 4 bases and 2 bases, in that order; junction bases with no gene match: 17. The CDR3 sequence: CASSLQLRDRVIQETQYF. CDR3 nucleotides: TGTGCCAGCAGCCTCCAATTACGGGACAGAGTAATTCAAGAGACCCAGTACTTC.

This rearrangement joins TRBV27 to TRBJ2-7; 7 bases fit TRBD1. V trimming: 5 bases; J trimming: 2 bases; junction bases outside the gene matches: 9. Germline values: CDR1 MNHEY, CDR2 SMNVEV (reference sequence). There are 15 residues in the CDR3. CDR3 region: CASSTGTALAYEQYF. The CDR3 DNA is TGTGCCAGCAGTACGGGGACAGCTTTAGCCTACGAGCAGTACTTC.

The DNA for the CDR3 is TGTGCCAGCAGCGTCACCGGGACAACCTACGAGCAGTACTTC. Translated: CASSVTGTTYEQYF. V is TRBV9 and J is TRBJ2-7; a weak D match, TRBD1 (6 bases). Deletions cut 2 bases from V and 2 bases from J, with 11 bases between. CDR1 is SGDLS and CDR2 is YYNGEE in the germline V gene. The CDR3 extends over 14 amino acids.

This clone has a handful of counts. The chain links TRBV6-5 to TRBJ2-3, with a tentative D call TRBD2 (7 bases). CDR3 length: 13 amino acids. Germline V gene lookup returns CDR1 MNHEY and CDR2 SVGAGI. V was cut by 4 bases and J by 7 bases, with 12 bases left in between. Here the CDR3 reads CASSFRGGHTQYF. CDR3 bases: TGTGCCAGCAGTTTTAGGGGGGGCCATACGCAGTATTTT.

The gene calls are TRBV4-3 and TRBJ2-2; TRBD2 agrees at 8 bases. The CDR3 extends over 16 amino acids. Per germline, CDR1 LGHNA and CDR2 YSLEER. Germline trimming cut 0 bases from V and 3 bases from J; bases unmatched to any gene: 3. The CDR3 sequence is CASSQEVAGYTGELFF. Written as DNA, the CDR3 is TGCGCCAGCAGCCAAGAGGTAGCGGGGTACACCGGGGAGCTGTTTTTT.

The CDR3 coding sequence is TGTGCCAGCACCCAACTCCCGGTCGGGGAGCTGTTTTTT. Translated, it gives CASTQLPVGELFF. The chain recombines TRBV28 with TRBJ2-2, with unresolved D. V shed 7 bases and J shed 7 bases, with 13 bases lying between them. The CDR3 extends over 13 amino acids. Germline lookup yields CDR1 MDHEN and CDR2 SYDVKM.

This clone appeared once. The chain's CDR3 is CSVSQTGSNEKLFF. DNA for the CDR3: TGCAGCGTTTCCCAGACAGGCTCGAATGAAAAACTGTTTTTT. The chain has TRBV29-1 and TRBJ1-4; D possibly corresponds to TRBD1 (6 bases). Trimming shortened V by 5 bases and J by 5 bases, and 15 bases separated the two germline ends. This CDR3 is built from 14 residues. CDR1 is SQVTM, CDR2 ANQGSEA, per germline.

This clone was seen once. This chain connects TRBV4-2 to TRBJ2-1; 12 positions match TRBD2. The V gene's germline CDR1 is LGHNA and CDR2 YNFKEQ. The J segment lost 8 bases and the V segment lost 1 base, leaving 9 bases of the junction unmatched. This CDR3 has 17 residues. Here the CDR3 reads CASSQGQLAGGTDEQFF. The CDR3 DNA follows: TGTGCCAGCAGCCAAGGGCAACTAGCGGGGGGAACTGATGAGCAGTTCTTC.

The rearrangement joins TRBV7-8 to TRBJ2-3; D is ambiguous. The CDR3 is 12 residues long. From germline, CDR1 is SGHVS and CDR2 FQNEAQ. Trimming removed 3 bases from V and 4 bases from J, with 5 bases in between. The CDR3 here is CASSFRADTQYF. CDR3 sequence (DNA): TGTGCCAGCAGCTTCCGGGCAGATACGCAGTATTTT. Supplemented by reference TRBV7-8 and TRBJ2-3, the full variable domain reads GAGVSQSPRYKVAKRGQDVALRCDPISGHVSLFWYQQALGQGPEFLTYFQNEAQLDKSGLPSDRFFAERPEGSVSTLKIQRTQQEDSAVYLCASSFRADTQYFGPGTRLTVL.

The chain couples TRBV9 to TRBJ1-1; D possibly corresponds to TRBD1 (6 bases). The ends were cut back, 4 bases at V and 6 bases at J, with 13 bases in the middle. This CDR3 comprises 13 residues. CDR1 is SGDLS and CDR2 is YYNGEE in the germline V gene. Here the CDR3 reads CASSMLTGAEAFF. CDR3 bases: TGTGCCAGCAGCATGCTGACAGGCGCTGAAGCTTTCTTT.

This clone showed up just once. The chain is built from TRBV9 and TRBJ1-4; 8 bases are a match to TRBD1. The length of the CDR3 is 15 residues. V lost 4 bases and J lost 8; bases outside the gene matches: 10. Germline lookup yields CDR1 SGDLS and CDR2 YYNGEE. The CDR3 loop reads CASSPADRAREKLFF. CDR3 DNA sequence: TGTGCCAGCAGCCCTGCGGACAGGGCCCGCGAAAAACTGTTTTTT.

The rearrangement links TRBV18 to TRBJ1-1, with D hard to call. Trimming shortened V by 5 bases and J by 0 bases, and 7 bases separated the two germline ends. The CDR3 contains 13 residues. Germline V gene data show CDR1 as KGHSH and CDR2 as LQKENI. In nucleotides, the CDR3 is TGTGCCAGCTCATCCCAGTTGAACACTGAAGCTTTCTTT. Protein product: CASSSQLNTEAFF.

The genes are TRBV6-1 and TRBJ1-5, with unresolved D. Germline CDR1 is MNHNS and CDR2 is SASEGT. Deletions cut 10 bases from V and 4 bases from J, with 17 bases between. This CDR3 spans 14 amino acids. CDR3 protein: CANLRTGRNQPQHF. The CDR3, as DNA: TGTGCCAACTTAAGGACTGGAAGAAATCAGCCCCAGCATTTT.

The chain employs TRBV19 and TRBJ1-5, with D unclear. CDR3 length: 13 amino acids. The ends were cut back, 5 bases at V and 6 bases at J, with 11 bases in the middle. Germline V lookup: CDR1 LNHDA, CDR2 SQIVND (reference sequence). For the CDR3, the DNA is TGTGCCAGTAGTGACAATCGGGGTCAGCCCCAGCATTTT. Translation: CASSDNRGQPQHF.

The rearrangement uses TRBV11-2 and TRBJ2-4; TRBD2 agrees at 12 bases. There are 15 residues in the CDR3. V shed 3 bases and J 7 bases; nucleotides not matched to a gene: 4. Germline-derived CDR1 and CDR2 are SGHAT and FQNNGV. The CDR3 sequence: CASSLLTSGGNIQYF. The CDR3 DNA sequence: TGTGCCAGCAGCTTGCTCACTAGCGGGGGGAACATTCAGTACTTC.

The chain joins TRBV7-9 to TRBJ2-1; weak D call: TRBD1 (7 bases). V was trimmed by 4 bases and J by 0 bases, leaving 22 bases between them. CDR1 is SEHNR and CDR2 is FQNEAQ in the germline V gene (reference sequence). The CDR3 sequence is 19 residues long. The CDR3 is CASSSRPTGVGGSYNEQFF. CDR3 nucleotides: TGTGCCAGCAGCTCCAGACCAACAGGGGTGGGGGGCTCCTACAATGAGCAGTTCTTC.

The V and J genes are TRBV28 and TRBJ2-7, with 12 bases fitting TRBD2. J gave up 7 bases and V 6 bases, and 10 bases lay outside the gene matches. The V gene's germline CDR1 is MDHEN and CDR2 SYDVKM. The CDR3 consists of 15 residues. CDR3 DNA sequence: TGTGCCAGCAGCCCCGCTAGCGGGGGGGCTGGGGAGCAGTACTTC. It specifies CASSPASGGAGEQYF.

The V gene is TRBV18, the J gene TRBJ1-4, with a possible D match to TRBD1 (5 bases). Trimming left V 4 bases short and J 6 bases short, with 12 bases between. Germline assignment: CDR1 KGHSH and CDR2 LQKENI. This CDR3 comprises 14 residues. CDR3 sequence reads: CASSRGAADEKLFF. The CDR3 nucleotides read TGTGCCAGCTCACGTGGGGCGGCGGATGAAAAACTGTTTTTT.